This TCR beta chain derives from a study of blood T cells in healthy people across ages. Germline V gene data show CDR1 as MGHRA and CDR2 as YSYEKL. This CDR3 spans 15 amino acids. To note about this clonotype: One end of the junction fails to match germline, which may point to a read error.

PCR was performed a second time for roughly 7 to 11 cycles using a sample-barcoded 5' primer and a J-beta primer mix. TCRdb reprocessed the 5' RACE reads via MiXCR and lists one record per CDR3 protein. The profile shows about 1.6 million distinct CDR3 sequences, roughly 32% of them singletons. The sequence was obtained from a woman younger than 45 in good health. The chain carries TRBV4-1 and TRBJ1-2; TRBD1 agrees at 7 bases. Material: blood. CDR3 bases: TGCGCCAGCAACCAAGAAGACAGGGCCACCTATGGCTACACCTTC. Residues: CASNQEDRATYGYTF.